This T cell receptor (beta chain) was captured by sequencing in a study of cytomegalovirus exposure and HLA in healthy donors. General study results and limits: Subsequent analysis of the approximately 120 validation repertoires found a tendency for first-cohort TCR clusters to co-occur.

A remark on this clone: The antigen is undetermined.

Method: immunoSEQ multiplex PCR; TCRdb's copy keeps in-frame clones and lacks some. This table holds fewer than 200,000 clones, 85% to 90% found once. The CDR3 loop spans 15 amino acids. Germline V CDR1 and CDR2: KGHSH, LQKENI. V lost 3 bases, J lost 8 bases, and 19 bases lay in between. J is TRBJ1-2 and V is TRBV18; D might be TRBD1 (5 bases). This receptor was identified in a woman between 18 and 30 years old in good health and CMV-seropositive. Sequences were obtained from PBMCs. The CDR3 sequence is CASSPNLNRIRGYTF. The CDR3 DNA reads as TGTGCCAGCTCACCGAACCTTAACAGGATTCGGGGCTACACCTTC.